These T cell receptor beta chains were read from a single sample in a study of CXCR3-negative and CXCR3-positive naive CD8 T cells. Reanalyzing the 5' RACE reads, TCRdb keeps one entry per CDR3 protein, without DNA. The sample totals 70,000 to 95,000 distinct CDR3 sequences. Material: naive CXCR3- CD8+ T cells from blood. The source of these receptors is a human donor in good health. Some clones in this sample may be carry-over from other donors' samples. Both conserved end residues are part of each CDR3.

CASSTNRDRVLNQPQHF	TRBV28	TRBJ1-5
CASSLGGSQGKGANVLTF	TRBV7-8	TRBJ2-6
CASSFSGGPNEQFF	TRBV5-4	TRBJ2-1
CASSQATGFTEAFF	TRBV6-5	TRBJ1-1
CASSNLAGGETQYF	TRBV6-6	TRBJ2-5
CASSSIPSGTDTQYF	TRBV7-3	TRBJ2-3
CASSGVPYEQYF	TRBV7-9	TRBJ2-7
CSVEAHGDDTDTQYF	TRBV29-1	TRBJ2-3
CASSVTVSYYGYTF	TRBV7-9	TRBJ1-2
CASSLGLAGPYNEQFF	TRBV5-1	TRBJ2-1
CASTREGGYEQYF	TRBV2	TRBJ2-7
CASSYGDRGYEQYF	TRBV6-5	TRBJ2-7
CASSQDVVRGDTQYF	TRBV4-1	TRBJ2-3
CASSTGLQSTDTQYF	TRBV7-9	TRBJ2-3
CASSLSGTGQPQHF	TRBV3-1	TRBJ1-5
CASSQGWQGAGGKYNEQFF	TRBV4-2	TRBJ2-1
CASESGLAGGNTGELFF	TRBV10-3	TRBJ2-2
CASSKATPGQGDSEQFF	TRBV21-1	TRBJ2-1
CSATGQGGEQYF	TRBV29-1	TRBJ2-7
CATSDKTGVGLYEQYF	TRBV24-1	TRBJ2-7
CSARGGETQYF	TRBV20-1	TRBJ2-5
CSVEGSGLFSDTQYF	TRBV29-1	TRBJ2-3
CASSLGQGLITEAFF	TRBV5-8	TRBJ1-1
CASSLAGSINEQFF	TRBV5-5	TRBJ2-1
CASSPRWDEQFF	TRBV28	TRBJ2-1
CASSFPDRGVNTGELFF	TRBV12-3/TRBV12-4	TRBJ2-2
CASSLIVDTEAFF	TRBV12-3/TRBV12-4	TRBJ1-1
CASSWTSGITYEQYF	TRBV19	TRBJ2-7
CASQGDTYNEQFF	TRBV12-3/TRBV12-4	TRBJ2-1
CASSIGQGNSPLHF	TRBV19	TRBJ1-6
CASSYSPSGTYEQYF	TRBV6-5	TRBJ2-7
CASSIGTGFDEQYF	TRBV19	TRBJ2-7
CSVEGGGQGPYEQYF	TRBV29-1	TRBJ2-7
CASRGALWTQYF	TRBV25-1	TRBJ2-5
CASSWLAGATGYNEQFF	TRBV6-2/TRBV6-3	TRBJ2-1
CASSVGKPNEQFF	TRBV9	TRBJ2-1